These T cell receptor beta chains were read from a single sample in a study of CD8+CD57+ T cells in acquired aplastic anemia. TCRdb re-derived calls from the reads in MiXCR, one entry per CDR3 protein. The table has about 150,000 distinct CDR3 sequences, less than 50% seen once. Sequencing was performed on sorted CD4+, CD8+, or CD8+CD57+ T cells (not recorded which) from PBMCs. Every receptor here comes from a human donor with aplastic anemia. Both conserved end residues are part of each CDR3. The D gene is left open where the match is weak. Size is omitted from some rows. Given values are once, few, many or a class for expanded clones.

d_call,j_call,v_call,clone_size,cdr3_aa,cdr3_nt
TRBD1,TRBJ2-7,TRBV20-1,once,CCPGQGWGEQYF,TGCTGTCCGGGACAGGGGTGGGGCGAGCAGTACTTC
TRBD1,TRBJ1-5,TRBV19,NA,CASSEGGQGARQPQHF,TGTGCCAGTAGCGAGGGGGGACAGGGGGCTCGGCAGCCCCAGCATTTT
NA,TRBJ1-6,TRBV10-2,NA,CASSESNTDNSPLHF,TGCGCCAGCAGTGAGTCGAACACAGATAATTCACCCCTCCACTTT
NA,TRBJ2-1,TRBV11-2,once,CASSLVGRGALF,NA
NA,TRBJ2-3,TRBV5-5,many,CASSPVWGSTDTQYF,TGTGCCAGCAGCCCCGTCTGGGGGAGCACAGATACGCAGTATTTT
TRBD1,TRBJ1-1,TRBV10-3,many,CAIRSGTGGTEAFF,TGTGCCATCAGATCCGGGACAGGAGGGACTGAAGCTTTCTTT
NA,TRBJ2-2,TRBV4-1,many,CASSQKGANTGELFF,TGCGCCAGCAGCCAAAAGGGGGCGAACACCGGGGAGCTGTTTTTT
TRBD2,TRBJ2-3,TRBV7-6,NA,CASSSGGGQSDTQYF,TGTGCCAGCAGCTCGGGCGGGGGGCAGAGCGATACGCAGTATTTT
NA,TRBJ1-1,TRBV19,NA,CASSISPTGITEAFF,TGTGCCAGTAGTATCTCACCCACAGGGATCACTGAAGCTTTCTTT
TRBD2,TRBJ2-1,TRBV5-1,NA,CASSLEGTSGGVHNEQFF,TGCGCCAGCAGCTTGGAAGGGACTAGCGGGGGGGTTCACAATGAGCAGTTCTTC
TRBD1,TRBJ2-5,TRBV25-1,NA,CASSVREIGTGGAETQYF,TGTGCCAGCAGTGTCCGTGAGATAGGGACAGGGGGCGCGGAGACCCAGTACTTC
NA,TRBJ2-7,TRBV29-1,many,CSVRWGYEQYF,TGCAGCGTGAGGTGGGGTTACGAGCAGTACTTC
NA,TRBJ1-6,TRBV9,NA,CASSGGQGKGSNSPLHF,TGTGCCAGCAGCGGGGGGCAGGGGAAAGGGTCGAATTCACCCCTCCACTTT
TRBD2,TRBJ2-7,TRBV29-1,NA,CSVGGLAHEQYF,TGCAGCGTAGGGGGACTAGCACACGAGCAGTACTTC
TRBD2,TRBJ2-1,TRBV29-1,NA,CSVDRALAGAYNEQFF,TGCAGCGTAGATAGGGCCCTAGCGGGGGCCTACAATGAGCAGTTCTTC
NA,TRBJ2-3,TRBV19,NA,CASSKAGFADTQYF,TGTGCCAGTAGTAAAGCAGGTTTTGCAGATACGCAGTATTTT
TRBD2,TRBJ2-3,TRBV10-2,NA,CASMGSGGQYF,TGCGCCAGCATGGGTAGCGGGGGGCAGTATTTT
TRBD1,TRBJ2-2,TRBV12-3/TRBV12-4,NA,CASSAGTGGKAGELFF,TGTGCCAGCAGTGCCGGGACAGGGGGCAAGGCCGGGGAGCTGTTTTTT
NA,TRBJ1-5,TRBV7-2,many,CASSVRGGNQPQHF,TGTGCCAGCAGCGTAAGGGGGGGCAATCAGCCCCAGCATTTT
NA,TRBJ2-5,TRBV18,many,CASSSGRQETQYF,TGTGCCAGCTCATCGGGACGGCAAGAGACCCAGTACTTC
NA,TRBJ1-5,TRBV12-3/TRBV12-4,many,CASSLGTTYSNQPQHF,TGTGCCAGCAGTTTAGGGACAACCTATAGCAATCAGCCCCAGCATTTT
NA,TRBJ2-2,TRBV19,NA,CASSILSGLNTGELFF,TGTGCCAGTAGTATCCTCTCGGGCCTGAACACCGGGGAGCTGTTTTTT
NA,TRBJ2-1,TRBV6-7,few,CASTSISERIPYNEQFF,TGTGCCAGCACCAGTATTAGCGAGAGAATACCCTACAATGAGCAGTTCTTC
NA,TRBJ1-3,TRBV5-4,NA,CASSLGPRPVSGNTIYF,TGTGCCAGCAGCTTAGGTCCGAGGCCGGTCTCTGGAAACACCATATATTTT
TRBD2,TRBJ2-7,TRBV2,NA,CASSSGTSGSAYEQYF,TGTGCCAGCAGTTCCGGGACTAGCGGGTCGGCCTACGAGCAGTACTTC
NA,TRBJ2-5,TRBV9,NA,CASSAMGGQETQYF,TGTGCCAGCAGCGCGATGGGGGGACAAGAGACCCAGTACTTC
TRBD1,TRBJ1-5,TRBV19,many,CASRTGAGNQPQHF,TGTGCCAGTCGAACAGGGGCGGGCAATCAGCCCCAGCATTTT
NA,TRBJ2-5,TRBV29-1,NA,CSVGQPQETQYF,TGCAGCGTTGGGCAGCCACAAGAGACCCAGTACTTC
TRBD1,TRBJ1-4,TRBV30,few,CAWRSAGGEKLFF,TGTGCCTGGAGGTCGGCAGGGGGAGAAAAACTGTTTTTT
NA,TRBJ1-2,TRBV20-1,many,CSASVGSAGGYTF,TGCAGTGCTAGCGTGGGTTCGGCGGGCGGCTACACCTTC
NA,TRBJ2-7,TRBV19,NA,CASSIINGWQYF,TGTGCCAGTAGTATTATTAACGGGTGGCAGTACTTC
TRBD1,TRBJ1-1,TRBV29-1,NA,CSVLSLGGASTEAFF,TGCAGCGTTCTTTCATTAGGGGGCGCGAGCACTGAAGCTTTCTTT
TRBD1,TRBJ1-3,TRBV29-1,NA,CSVEVQGARGNTIYF,TGCAGCGTTGAAGTTCAGGGGGCGCGGGGAAACACCATATATTTT
NA,TRBJ2-5,TRBV7-3,NA,CASSRGGRETQYF,TGTGCCAGCAGCCGAGGGGGGAGGGAGACCCAGTACTTC
NA,TRBJ1-3,TRBV7-8,many,CASSYNGATSGNTIYF,TGTGCCAGCAGCTACAACGGGGCGACCTCTGGAAACACCATATATTTT
TRBD2,TRBJ2-1,TRBV2,NA,CASSIAGGLYNEQFF,TGTGCCAGCAGTATAGCGGGGGGACTGTACAATGAGCAGTTCTTC
NA,TRBJ1-2,TRBV2,NA,CASSESQWGYGYTF,TGTGCCAGCAGTGAATCTCAGTGGGGCTATGGCTACACCTTC
NA,TRBJ2-1,TRBV5-6,many,CASSPGRGIEQFF,TGTGCCAGCAGCCCGGGCAGGGGAATTGAGCAGTTCTTC
TRBD1,TRBJ2-5,TRBV29-1,many,CSVGYRGETQYF,TGCAGCGTTGGGTACAGGGGAGAGACCCAGTACTTC
NA,TRBJ2-5,TRBV24-1,many,CATTRALNWVETQYF,TGTGCCACCACAAGGGCCCTCAACTGGGTAGAGACCCAGTACTTC
NA,TRBJ2-2,TRBV5-1,many,CATSQDPGITGELFF,TGCGCCACCTCCCAAGACCCCGGGATCACCGGGGAGCTGTTTTTT
NA,TRBJ2-1,TRBV7-2,many,CASSLGLGRLEQFF,TGTGCCAGCAGCTTAGGGCTAGGGCGTTTGGAGCAGTTCTTC